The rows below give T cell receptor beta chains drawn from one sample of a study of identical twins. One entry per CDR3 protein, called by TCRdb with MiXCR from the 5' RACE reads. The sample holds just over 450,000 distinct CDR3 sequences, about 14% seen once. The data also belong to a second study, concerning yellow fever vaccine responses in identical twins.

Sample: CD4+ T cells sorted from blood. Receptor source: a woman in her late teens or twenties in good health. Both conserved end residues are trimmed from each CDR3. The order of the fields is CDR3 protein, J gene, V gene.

ASSQDRAGELF TRBJ2-2 TRBV3-1
ASSFGDLPYNEQF TRBJ2-1 TRBV12-3/TRBV12-4
SAGGTGSYNEQF TRBJ2-1 TRBV20-1
ASSEWRQGTGEQF TRBJ2-1 TRBV6-1
ASSPSGKNTDTQY TRBJ2-3 TRBV3-1
ATSDLGMETQY TRBJ2-5 TRBV24-1
ASRPVTDTQY TRBJ2-3 TRBV2
ASSFSGRAPAGELF TRBJ2-2 TRBV7-9
ASSPGQNDNSPLH TRBJ1-6 TRBV18
ASSDEGLNTEAF TRBJ1-1 TRBV2
SAETRRGYNEQF TRBJ2-1 TRBV20-1
ASTPLAGGPVNSYEQY TRBJ2-7 TRBV2
ASSSKLAGLYNEQF TRBJ2-1 TRBV5-1
AISGNSEALREGSSGANVLT TRBJ2-6 TRBV10-3
ASSLDSGSLYEQY TRBJ2-7 TRBV5-1
ASRSWSSYEQY TRBJ2-7 TRBV5-6
ASSQVEAGNREQY TRBJ2-7 TRBV4-1
ASSQTSGSGF TRBJ2-1 TRBV28
ASSSGPQRGYT TRBJ1-2 TRBV12-3/TRBV12-4
SVEVGGFRAF TRBJ1-1 TRBV29-1
ASSQDGSWANVLT TRBJ2-6 TRBV4-3
ASSSKAF TRBJ1-1 TRBV7-9
ASSLRRTGRGNGELF TRBJ2-2 TRBV27
SGSGRTNTGELF TRBJ2-2 TRBV29-1
ASSVGRQGYEQY TRBJ2-7 TRBV9
ASSLGVRGGTADTQY TRBJ2-3 TRBV12-3/TRBV12-4
ASSVRTVEETQY TRBJ2-5 TRBV2
ASSLVAGMSGELF TRBJ2-2 TRBV5-1
ASSQDSGVQPQH TRBJ1-5 TRBV4-1
ASSPRVNPNTGELF TRBJ2-2 TRBV11-2
ASSQDQGSQADTQY TRBJ2-3 TRBV4-3
SAGGLFTDTQY TRBJ2-3 TRBV29-1
ATSVANEQF TRBJ2-1 TRBV24-1
ASSQGQGGSPLH TRBJ1-6 TRBV3-1
SASYSTNYGYT TRBJ1-2 TRBV20-1
SATGKGSLSTDTQY TRBJ2-3 TRBV20-1
AISGITGLGTDTQY TRBJ2-3 TRBV10-3
ASSLSGGVHNEQF TRBJ2-1 TRBV7-2
ASSVGLANNEQF TRBJ2-1 TRBV9
SAKTWTGGDTQY TRBJ2-3 TRBV20-1
ASSQDWDRETQY TRBJ2-5 TRBV3-1
ASSRIGLAGVSSYEQY TRBJ2-7 TRBV5-1
ASSVEGQAANEQF TRBJ2-1 TRBV9
ASSPDRPHANYGYT TRBJ1-2 TRBV6-1
ASSLTSGMYEQY TRBJ2-7 TRBV7-2
SGETGTGGGETQY TRBJ2-5 TRBV29-1
ASSSTAGATEAF TRBJ1-1 TRBV5-1
ASSFVQAQETQY TRBJ2-5 TRBV7-2
ASSDGQNTEAF TRBJ1-1 TRBV10-2